This TCR beta chain was sequenced for a study of control samples from healthy donors and cancer patients. Profiled with immunoSEQ multiplex PCR; TCRdb holds only in-frame clones, not every one. The table shows 130,000 or so clones, with around 94% occurring only once. CDR1 and CDR2 from the germline V gene are SGHTA and FQGNSA. The CDR3 extends over 15 amino acids. Trimming stripped 4 bases from V and 4 bases from J, with 16 bases between. Sequenced: PBMCs. The sequence was collected from a man aged 55 to 69 with colorectal cancer. This sequence joins TRBV7-2 and TRBJ1-1, with D perhaps matching TRBD1 (5 bases). DNA of the CDR3: TGTGCCAGCAGCTCGGCGGCGGGGGGGGGCACTGAAGCTTTCTTT. Amino acids: CASSSAAGGGTEAFF.